Listed here are 29 T cell receptor beta chains from one sample, sequenced in a study of PD-L1 blockade in urothelial cancer. Some clones are missing from TCRdb's copy, which holds only in-frame ones; the method was immunoSEQ multiplex PCR. The sample yields roughly 84,000 clones, 82% seen once. This specimen consisted of PBMCs, obtained around atezolizumab (anti-PD-L1) treatment. The receptors originated from a man between 70 and 80 years old with urothelial cancer.

V usage is TRBV6-4 and J usage is TRBJ1-3; D call uncertain. This CDR3 has 21 amino acids. CDR1 and CDR2 from the germline V gene are MRHNA and SNTAGT. Trimming left V 2 bases short and J 2 bases short, with 28 bases between. The CDR3 reads CASSDVFQESTPAGAGNTIYF. CDR3 bases: TGTGCCAGCAGTGACGTCTTTCAGGAATCGACCCCCGCGGGCGCTGGAAACACCATATATTTT.

The chain recombines TRBV2 with TRBJ2-1, with D possibly matching TRBD1 (6 bases). The CDR3 covers 12 residues. The V gene's germline CDR1 is SNHLY and CDR2 FYNNEI. The V end was cut by 7 bases, the J end by 3 bases, with 7 bases between. The CDR3 is CASTGDYNEQFF. The CDR3, as DNA: TGTGCCAGCACAGGGGACTACAATGAGCAGTTCTTC.

The chain couples TRBV10-1 to TRBJ1-1, with TRBD1 as a possible D gene (5 bases). This CDR3 spans 13 amino acids. Trimming removed 5 bases at V and 2 bases at J, with 9 bases between. Germline-derived CDR1 and CDR2 are WNHNN and SYGVQD (reference sequence). The DNA of the CDR3 is TGCGCCAGCAGTCGCGACAGAAACACTGAAGCTTTCTTT. As protein: CASSRDRNTEAFF.

In this sample, this clone turned up once. The chain joins TRBV5-1 to TRBJ1-6, with TRBD1 identical over 9 bases. The CDR3 is 16 amino acids. Unmatched junction bases numbered 7, after V lost 4 bases and J lost 5 bases. Germline lookup yields CDR1 SGHRS and CDR2 YFSETQ. CDR3 nucleotide sequence: TGCGCCAGCAGCAAGAACAGGGGGCCTAATAATTCACCCCTCCACTTT. Residues: CASSKNRGPNNSPLHF.

In nucleotides, the CDR3 is TGTGCCAGTAGTGCCGACCCCGGGATACCCAATCAGCCCCAGCATTTT. It codes for CASSADPGIPNQPQHF. The V gene is TRBV19, the J gene TRBJ1-5; the D is unclear. The CDR3 sequence is 16 residues long. The V end lost 5 bases, the J end lost 3 bases, and 17 bases lay between the germline ends. CDR1 and CDR2 from the germline V gene are LNHDA and SQIVND (reference sequence).

The CDR3 coding sequence is TGTGCCAGCAGCCAAGGACAGTATCCGAACTATGGCTACACCTTC. Its translation: CASSQGQYPNYGYTF. The genes are TRBV14 and TRBJ1-2; perhaps TRBD1 as D (5 bases). CDR1 is SGHDN and CDR2 is FVKESK in the germline V gene. The V gene lost 1 base and the J gene lost 2 bases, with 11 bases spanning the gap. The CDR3 has 15 amino acids. The full variable domain, its missing parts supplied by reference TRBV14 and TRBJ1-2, is EAGVTQFPSHSVIEKGQTVTLRCDPISGHDNLYWYRRVMGKEIKFLLHFVKESKQDESGMPNNRFLAERTGGTYSTLKVQPAELEDSGVYFCASSQGQYPNYGYTFGSGTRLTVV.

This clone has more than one count but fewer than ten. V and J are TRBV7-2 and TRBJ2-1, with D possibly TRBD2 on 6 matching bases. This CDR3 is 16 amino acids long. The ends were cut back, 2 bases at V and 3 bases at J, with 14 bases in the middle. Germline-derived CDR1 and CDR2 are SGHTA and FQGNSA. The CDR3 protein is CASSLFHGGDYNEQFF. Here the CDR3 DNA reads TGTGCCAGCAGCTTATTTCACGGGGGAGACTACAATGAGCAGTTCTTC.

The chain recombines TRBV11-2 with TRBJ2-3, with 13 bases that match TRBD2. This CDR3 region has 16 residues. The germline V gene has CDR1 SGHAT and CDR2 FQNNGV. The ends lost 6 bases at V and 3 bases at J; junction bases unmatched: 6. CDR3 amino acids: CASSTSGGAGTDTQYF. For the CDR3, the DNA is TGTGCCAGCAGTACTAGCGGGGGGGCTGGTACAGATACGCAGTATTTT.

V is TRBV7-2 and J is TRBJ2-7, with 8 bases identical to TRBD2. This CDR3 region has 15 residues. After removal of 0 bases from V and 3 bases from J, the junction contained 4 bases not matched to a gene. CDR1 and CDR2 (germline): SGHTA, FQGNSA. The CDR3 nucleotides read TGTGCCAGCAGCTTAGCAAGCGGGGGCTACTACGAGCAGTACTTC. It is translated as CASSLASGGYYEQYF.

The rearrangement joins TRBV6-5 to TRBJ1-6, with 8 bases that match TRBD1. The CDR3 covers 16 residues. The V segment lost 2 bases and the J segment 10 bases; nucleotides outside the gene matches: 10. Germline assignment: CDR1 MNHEY and CDR2 SVGAGI. In nucleotides, the CDR3 is TGTGCCAGCAGTTACAGCGCAGGGGGCGCTTGGTCACCCCTCCACTTT. It encodes CASSYSAGGAWSPLHF.

This clone appeared a few times. This sequence joins TRBV7-9 and TRBJ1-1; D is unclear. The V and J ends lost 8 bases and 3 bases respectively, with 10 bases between them. This CDR3 comprises 12 residues. The V gene's germline CDR1 is SEHNR and CDR2 FQNEAQ (reference sequence). The CDR3 spells CASAAGYTEAFF. In nucleotides, the CDR3 is TGTGCCAGCGCGGCGGGGTACACTGAAGCTTTCTTT.

By frequency in the sample, this clone is medium-sized. This chain connects TRBV25-1 to TRBJ2-7; 10 bases line up with TRBD1. J gave up 5 bases and V 4 bases, and 11 bases lay outside the gene matches. The CDR3 runs to 16 residues. Germline V gene data show CDR1 as MGHDK and CDR2 as SYGVNS. For the CDR3, the DNA is TGTGCCAGCAGTGGAAAATCGGGACAGGGGTTCGACGAGCAGTACTTC. Amino acids: CASSGKSGQGFDEQYF.

V and J are TRBV28 and TRBJ2-7; 8 nucleotides agree with TRBD2. Trimming took 6 bases from V and 4 from J; bases not matched to a gene: 14. Germline-derived CDR1 and CDR2 are MDHEN and SYDVKM. This CDR3 region has 16 residues. The DNA for the CDR3 is TGTGCCAGCAGCCCACTTCGGGGTAGCGGGACATACGAGCAGTACTTC. Translated: CASSPLRGSGTYEQYF.

The V and J genes are TRBV7-6 and TRBJ2-3; D remains unclear. Germline CDR1 and CDR2: SGHVS and FNYEAQ. Trimming took off 1 base at V and 3 bases at J, with 8 bases between the two ends. This CDR3 spans 14 amino acids. The CDR3 region is CASSLGGLTDTQYF. CDR3 sequence (DNA): TGTGCCAGCAGCTTAGGTGGCTTGACAGATACGCAGTATTTT.

This clone was counted only a few times. This chain links TRBV10-3 with TRBJ2-5; 9 bases match TRBD1. The germline CDR1 and CDR2 sequences are ENHRY and SYGVKD. J was trimmed by 1 base and V by 2 bases; bases with no gene match: 14. This CDR3 spans 19 amino acids. The CDR3 is CAISEPRTGENGAQETQYF. As DNA, the CDR3 is TGTGCCATCAGTGAGCCAAGGACAGGGGAAAATGGGGCCCAAGAGACCCAGTACTTC.

J is TRBJ1-1 and V is TRBV5-4; D is possibly TRBD1 (6 bases). V was trimmed by 3 bases and J by 4 bases, leaving 13 bases between them. This CDR3 comprises 14 residues. From germline, CDR1 is SGHNT and CDR2 YYREEE (reference sequence). CDR3 sequence reads: CASSSGARGTEAFF. CDR3 coding DNA: TGTGCCAGCAGCTCAGGGGCCCGCGGCACTGAAGCTTTCTTT. The variable domain in full, with the rest retrieved from reference TRBV5-4 and TRBJ1-1, is ETGVTQSPTHLIKTRGQQVTLRCSSQSGHNTVSWYQQALGQGPQFIFQYYREEENGRGNFPPRFSGLQFPNYSSELNVNALELDDSALYLCASSSGARGTEAFFGQGTRLTVV.

This clone was seen just once. This chain connects TRBV6-6 to TRBJ2-5, with D perhaps TRBD2 (5 bases). From germline, CDR1 is MNHNY and CDR2 SVGAGI (reference sequence). The CDR3 covers 14 residues. Deletions cut 6 bases from V and 3 bases from J, with 14 bases between. The CDR3 region is CASSLLGVEETQYF. In DNA, the CDR3 is TGTGCCAGCAGCCTGCTCGGGGTAGAAGAGACCCAGTACTTC.

This chain connects TRBV2 to TRBJ1-1, with D unresolved. From germline, CDR1 is SNHLY and CDR2 FYNNEI. Trimming shortened V by 0 bases and J by 4 bases, and 18 bases separated the two germline ends. The CDR3 spans 17 residues. The CDR3 nucleotides are TGTGCCAGCAGTGAAGCCCGGCAGGTCCCTACCGGCACTGAAGCTTTCTTT. Amino acid sequence: CASSEARQVPTGTEAFF.

CDR3 sequence reads: CASSQESTGTYGYTF. The CDR3 region has the DNA TGCGCCAGCAGCCAAGAAAGTACAGGAACCTATGGCTACACCTTC. The chain links TRBV4-1 to TRBJ1-2; D may be TRBD1 (5 bases). V lost 0 bases and J lost 4, with 12 bases in between. This CDR3 is 15 amino acids long. Germline V CDR1 and CDR2: MGHRA, YSYEKL.

The J gene is TRBJ1-2, the V gene TRBV2, with TRBD1 as a possible D gene (5 bases). Germline CDR1 SNHLY, CDR2 FYNNEI. Trimming left V 3 bases short and J 5 bases short, with 10 bases between. The CDR3 runs 13 residues. The CDR3 sequence is CASSDWGLYGYTF. The CDR3 nucleotides are TGTGCCAGCAGTGATTGGGGCCTTTATGGCTACACCTTC. The entire variable domain, with the rest obtained from reference TRBV2 and TRBJ1-2, is as follows: EPEVTQTPSHQVTQMGQEVILRCVPISNHLYFYWYRQILGQKVEFLVSFYNNEISEKSEIFDDQFSVERPDGSNFTLKIRSTKLEDSAMYFCASSDWGLYGYTFGSGTRLTVV.

The chain uses TRBV27 and TRBJ1-5; TRBD1 aligns across 8 bases. Germline V gene sequence: CDR1 MNHEY, CDR2 SMNVEV (reference sequence). The CDR3 totals 12 residues. J gave up 7 bases and V 6 bases, and 2 bases lay outside the gene matches. The CDR3 nucleotides read TGTGCCAGCAGGACAGGGGTCCAGCCCCAGCATTTT. Translated, it gives CASRTGVQPQHF.

This clone has just one count. CDR3 bases: TGCGCCAGCAGCCAAGATCCCTGGACAGCGTCCTACGAGCAGTACTTC. It yields the protein CASSQDPWTASYEQYF. The rearrangement uses TRBV4-3 and TRBJ2-7, with D possibly TRBD1 on 6 matching bases. CDR1 is LGHNA, CDR2 YSLEER, per germline. V was pared by 0 bases and J by 1 base, with 13 bases between. This CDR3 contains 16 residues.

The chain combines TRBV25-1 with TRBJ2-3; possible D gene TRBD2, 5 bases. V lost 4 bases and J 2 bases, leaving 10 bases between the germline ends. From germline, CDR1 is MGHDK and CDR2 SYGVNS. This CDR3 is 14 amino acids long. The CDR3 region has the DNA TGTGCCAGCAGTGGAGGACTGAACACAGATACGCAGTATTTT. Amino acids: CASSGGLNTDTQYF.

The V call is TRBV29-1, the J call TRBJ2-5; TRBD1 agrees at 10 bases. The CDR3 is made up of 15 amino acids. The V gene end was trimmed by 4 bases and the J gene end by 3 bases; junction bases not matched to a gene: 8. Germline V gives CDR1 SQVTM, CDR2 ANQGSEA. The CDR3 DNA reads TGCAGCGTTGTAGGGGACAGGGGTCGGGAAGAGACCCAGTACTTC. Its translation: CSVVGDRGREETQYF.

This CDR3 is CASSLEDNQETQYF. The CDR3 region has the DNA TGCGCCAGCAGCTTGGAAGACAACCAAGAGACCCAGTACTTC. The J gene is TRBJ2-5, the V gene TRBV5-1, with no clear D. Between the trimmed V and J ends, which lost 0 bases and 0 bases, there was a span of 6 bases. The CDR3 covers 14 residues. CDR1 is SGHRS and CDR2 is YFSETQ in the germline V gene.

This rearrangement joins TRBV5-6 to TRBJ1-6; 10 bases line up with TRBD1. Germline V gene sequence: CDR1 SGHDT, CDR2 YYEEEE. V trimming: 3 bases; J trimming: 9 bases; junction bases outside the gene matches: 12. This CDR3 contains 17 residues. CDR3 DNA sequence: TGTGCCAGCAGCTCCAGGGGGGACAGGGGCTCAGGTTCACCCCTCCACTTT. Amino acid sequence: CASSSRGDRGSGSPLHF.

The chain uses TRBV27 and TRBJ1-5; 10 positions agree with TRBD1. J was trimmed by 15 bases and V by 4 bases; bases with no gene match: 9. Germline CDR1 reads MNHEY; CDR2 reads SMNVEV (reference sequence). CDR3 length equals 13 residues. CDR3 sequence: CASSSTPGQGPHF. The CDR3 nucleotides read TGTGCCAGCAGTTCTACGCCGGGACAGGGGCCGCATTTT.

J is TRBJ2-7 and V is TRBV5-5, with TRBD2 as a possible D gene (5 bases). The CDR3 is 13 amino acids. CDR1 and CDR2 from the germline V gene are SGHKS and YYEKEE (reference sequence). V was trimmed by 1 base and J by 3 bases, leaving 8 bases between them. The CDR3 is CASSLSGNYEQYF. CDR3 DNA sequence: TGTGCCAGCAGCTTGTCGGGGAACTACGAGCAGTACTTC. The whole variable domain, remainder taken from reference TRBV5-5 and TRBJ2-7, is DAGVTQSPTHLIKTRGQQVTLRCSPISGHKSVSWYQQVLGQGPQFIFQYYEKEERGRGNFPDRFSARQFPNYSSELNVNALLLGDSALYLCASSLSGNYEQYFGPGTRLTVT.

This chain connects TRBV6-5 to TRBJ2-5; 8 nucleotides line up with TRBD2. Germline V CDR1 and CDR2: MNHEY, SVGAGI. This CDR3 has 13 amino acids. Germline trimming cut 6 bases from V and 3 bases from J; bases unmatched to any gene: 3. Here the CDR3 DNA reads TGTGCCAGCAGCTCGGGGGGGAAAGAGACCCAGTACTTC. Protein: CASSSGGKETQYF.